This is a list of T cell receptor beta chains from one sample in a study of T-cell reconstitution after alpha-beta-depleted transplantation in children. TCRdb processed the PCR reads anew with MiXCR; each CDR3 protein has one entry. The data hold a few hundred thousand distinct CDR3 sequences, with around 16% observed a single time. This material consisted of PBMCs, mostly from graft donor cells, taken 360 days after TCRalphabeta/CD19-depleted stem cell transplant. The receptors shown here come from a boy under three years old who had a stem cell transplant for Wiskott-Aldrich syndrome, so the T cells may come from the graft donor. Both conserved end residues are trimmed from each CDR3.

TRBJ1-2 TRBV6-1 ASSQNRGTRDYGYT
TRBJ2-1 TRBV9 ASSGGLLNNEQF
TRBJ1-1 TRBV12-1 ASSFTPLGGAKDTEAF
TRBJ2-2 TRBV10-2 ASSESPIPGTGELF
TRBJ2-5 TRBV5-1 ASSSGETKTQY
TRBJ2-2 TRBV6-5 ASSYSGWELF
TRBJ2-2 TRBV29-1 SAERGAGELF
TRBJ2-5 TRBV25-1 ASSPRGGRETQY
TRBJ1-2 TRBV3-1 ASSQDHRSGYT
TRBJ2-3 TRBV12-3/TRBV12-4 ASSHPGRWTDTQY
TRBJ1-2 TRBV15 ATSRDLGLYGYT
TRBJ2-7 TRBV11-2 ASSLGSGGSSHEQY
TRBJ2-1 TRBV25-1 ASSEYGSINEQF
TRBJ2-3 TRBV29-1 SVSVIGGTDSQY
TRBJ1-1 TRBV5-1 ASSLTGQGRTEAF
TRBJ2-1 TRBV9 ASSVAALDNEQF
TRBJ2-7 TRBV7-9 ASSPEQDEQY
TRBJ2-7 TRBV27 ASSQRDSLYEQY
TRBJ2-2 TRBV10-3 AISPGTFLTGELF
TRBJ1-5 TRBV10-3 AIREGQPNQPQH
TRBJ2-7 TRBV4-3 ASSQDRPGTYEQY
TRBJ2-1 TRBV4-3 ASSQARRSFLGNEQF
TRBJ2-6 TRBV11-1 ASSLITVDFSGANVLT
TRBJ2-2 TRBV18 ASSPSRPPAGELF
TRBJ2-5 TRBV2 ASSDPGRNQETQY
TRBJ2-7 TRBV10-2 ASSQAGTYEQY
TRBJ2-1 TRBV7-9 ASSLGQTSGNYNEQF
TRBJ2-5 TRBV29-1 SVTQETQY